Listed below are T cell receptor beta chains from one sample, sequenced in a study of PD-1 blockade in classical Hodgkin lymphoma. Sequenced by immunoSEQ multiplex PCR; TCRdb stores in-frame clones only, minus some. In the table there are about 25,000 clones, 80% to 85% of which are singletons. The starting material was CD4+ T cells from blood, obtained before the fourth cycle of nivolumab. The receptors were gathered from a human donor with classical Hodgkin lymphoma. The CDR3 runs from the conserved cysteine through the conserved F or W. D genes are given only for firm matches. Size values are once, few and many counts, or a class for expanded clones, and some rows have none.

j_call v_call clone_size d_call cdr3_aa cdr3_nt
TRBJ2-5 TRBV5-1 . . CASSPGGDGTPRETQYF TGCGCCAGCAGCCCCGGGGGAGACGGGACTCCAAGAGAGACCCAGTACTTC
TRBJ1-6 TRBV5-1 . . CASSPGTENSPLHF TGCGCCAGCAGCCCCGGGACTGAAAATTCACCCCTCCACTTT
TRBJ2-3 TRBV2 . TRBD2 CASSSGGAGDTQYF TGTGCCAGCAGTAGCGGGGGGGCCGGAGATACGCAGTATTTT
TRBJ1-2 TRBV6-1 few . CASRGGPGYGYTF TGTGCCAGCAGAGGAGGGCCGGGGTATGGCTACACCTTC
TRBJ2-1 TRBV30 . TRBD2 CAWSRKGLAGGEQFF TGTGCCTGGAGTCGTAAGGGACTAGCGGGAGGTGAGCAGTTCTTC
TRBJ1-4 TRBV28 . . CASSLTGTSRREKLFF TGTGCCAGCAGCCTGACCGGGACCAGCCGCCGGGAAAAACTGTTTTTT
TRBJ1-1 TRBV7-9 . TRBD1 CASSLTGATEAFF TGTGCCAGCAGCTTGACAGGGGCCACTGAAGCTTTCTTT
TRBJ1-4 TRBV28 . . CASSFPATNEKLFF TGTGCCAGCAGTTTCCCCGCAACTAATGAAAAACTGTTTTTT
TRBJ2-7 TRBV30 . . CAWSASYEQYF TGTGCCTGGAGTGCCAGCTACGAGCAGTACTTC
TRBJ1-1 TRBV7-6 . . CASRAGGGKNTEAFF TGTGCCAGCAGGGCAGGAGGGGGTAAGAACACTGAAGCTTTCTTT